A selection of T cell receptor beta chains follows, all from one sample in a study of OX40 agonist ivuxolimab in advanced cancers. Produced via immunoSEQ multiplex PCR; TCRdb's table is partial and in-frame only. The sample yields approximately 90,000 clones, about 88% seen once. This specimen consisted of CD4+ or CD8+ T cells sorted from blood, obtained in a trial of the OX40 agonist ivuxolimab. The receptors come from an adult with an advanced solid tumor such as melanoma, head and neck, liver or kidney cancer. The CDR3 runs from the conserved cysteine through the conserved F or W. Fields, in order: J gene, V gene, clone size, D gene, CDR3 DNA, CDR3 protein. A D gene is named only where the DNA matches it firmly. Part of the rows lack a size; the others show once, few, many or a class for expanded clones.

>TRBJ1-5|TRBV7-2|NA|TRBD1
TGTGCCAGCAGCTTATACGCCGGCCGGGACAGAGGTCAACCCCAGCATTTT
CASSLYAGRDRGQPQHF
>TRBJ2-6|TRBV7-9|NA|TRBD2
TGTGCCAGCAGCTTGGCGGGGGCTGGGGCCAACGTCCTGACTTTC
CASSLAGAGANVLTF
>TRBJ1-1|TRBV18|NA|NA
TGTGCCAGCTCACCAGGACCGAACACTGAAGCTTTCTTT
CASSPGPNTEAFF
>TRBJ1-5|TRBV29-1|NA|NA
TGCAGCGCCGTCTGGGGGTCCGGTCAGCCCCAGCATTTT
CSAVWGSGQPQHF
>TRBJ2-7|TRBV29-1|NA|TRBD2
TGCAGCGCATCCCGGGGGGGTTCCTACGAGCAGTACTTC
CSASRGGSYEQYF
>TRBJ1-5|TRBV19|NA|NA
TGTGCCAGTAGGGCCGTTATGGGGGTATCAGACGGAGCCAATCAGCCCCAGCATTTT
CASRAVMGVSDGANQPQHF
>TRBJ1-1|TRBV7-2|NA|NA
TGTGCCAGCAGCCTGGGGATTTTGGGAGCTTTCTTT
CASSLGILGAFF
>TRBJ2-7|TRBV4-2|NA|NA
TGTGCCAGCAGCCAAGGGACCCAAGACTCCTCCTACGAGCAGTACTTC
CASSQGTQDSSYEQYF
>TRBJ2-7|TRBV6-1|once|TRBD1
TGTGCCGGGTCCCGGGGACAGGTCAACGAGCAGTACTTC
CAGSRGQVNEQYF
>TRBJ1-1|TRBV27|NA|TRBD1
TGTGCCAGCAGTTTATCGGGGACAGGGATCTACACTGAAGCTTTCTTT
CASSLSGTGIYTEAFF
>TRBJ1-6|TRBV27|NA|TRBD1
TGTGCCAGCAGTCCGAGACAGGGGAATAATTCACCCCTCCACTTT
CASSPRQGNNSPLHF
>TRBJ2-2|TRBV5-6|NA|TRBD1
TGTGCCAGCAGCTCCCGGACAGGGCTAAACACCGGGGAGCTGTTTTTT
CASSSRTGLNTGELFF
>TRBJ1-4|TRBV25-1|few|NA
TGTGCCAGCATGGGGGCCAGAAAACTGTTTTTT
CASMGARKLFF
>TRBJ2-3|TRBV27|NA|TRBD2
TGTGCCAGCAGACTAGCGGGGGGTAGCACAGATACGCAGTATTTT
CASRLAGGSTDTQYF
>TRBJ2-7|TRBV11-2|NA|TRBD1
TGTGCCAGCAGCTCACAGGGGAACTCCTACGAGCAGTACTTC
CASSSQGNSYEQYF
>TRBJ1-4|TRBV25-1|NA|TRBD1
TGTGCCAGCAGTGAATATTCTCCAGGGGGCGAAAAACTGTTTTTT
CASSEYSPGGEKLFF
>TRBJ1-4|TRBV6-6|NA|NA
TGTGCCAGCAGTTACTCGAAGGGATTCCATGGAAAACTGTTTTTT
CASSYSKGFHGKLFF
>TRBJ2-3|TRBV19|NA|NA
TGTGCCAGTAATGAGGGATATAGCACAGATACGCAGTATTTT
CASNEGYSTDTQYF
>TRBJ2-2|TRBV10-1|NA|NA
TGCGCCAGCAGTGTATTTGCAGGGGGGACCGGGGAGCTGTTTTTT
CASSVFAGGTGELFF
>TRBJ1-6|TRBV6-5|NA|TRBD1
TGTGCCAGCAGTTTCCGACAGGGGGCCTTCAATTCACCCCTCCACTTT
CASSFRQGAFNSPLHF
>TRBJ2-3|TRBV29-1|NA|NA
TGCAGCGTTGGAAACGGGATTCGAAAGGATACGCAGTATTTT
CSVGNGIRKDTQYF
>TRBJ2-1|TRBV6-6|NA|NA
TGTGCCAGCAGCCGCCCCGGCCCTACTCCCTACAATGAGCAGTTCTTC
CASSRPGPTPYNEQFF
>TRBJ1-6|TRBV11-1|once|NA
TGTGCCAGCAGCGCCCGGGGGTCCGGTAATTCACCCCTCCACTTT
CASSARGSGNSPLHF
>TRBJ1-2|TRBV6-5|NA|NA
TGTGCCAGCACGCCCGACAGACTCACTAACTATGGCTACACCTTC
CASTPDRLTNYGYTF
>TRBJ1-1|TRBV29-1|NA|NA
TGCAGCGTGTTAACAGGGAGAACAACTGAAGCTTTCTTT
CSVLTGRTTEAFF
>TRBJ2-5|TRBV15|NA|NA
TGTGCCACCAGCAGAGATCTTGCCGCCGAGACCCAGTACTTC
CATSRDLAAETQYF
>TRBJ1-1|TRBV27|once|NA
TGTGCCAGCAGTTTATTCCCCCGAAGAACTGAAGCTTTCTTT
CASSLFPRRTEAFF
>TRBJ2-5|TRBV7-2|NA|NA
TGTGCCAGCAGCTTAGATAACTCACCGGTGGAGACCCAGTACTTC
CASSLDNSPVETQYF
>TRBJ1-1|TRBV29-1|few|NA
TGCAGCGCTGGGGAGGGAAGGCCTTTCTTT
CSAGEGRPFF
>TRBJ2-1|TRBV5-8|few|NA
TGTGCCAGCAGCACCCACCCCCTCCTCCGGCCGGAGCAGTTCTTC
CASSTHPLLRPEQFF
>TRBJ1-4|TRBV14|NA|TRBD1
TGTGCCAGCAGGGGGACAGACGAAAAACTGTTTTTT
CASRGTDEKLFF
>TRBJ2-3|TRBV10-3|NA|TRBD2
TGTGCCATCAGCGGGACTAGCGGGGGGGATACGCAGTATTTT
CAISGTSGGDTQYF
>TRBJ1-2|TRBV9|NA|TRBD1
TGTGCCAGCAGCGTAGGAGACAGGGCGGTCATTGGCTACACCTTC
CASSVGDRAVIGYTF
>TRBJ2-2|TRBV5-5|NA|NA
TGTGCCAGCAGCTTGGAGGCCAGGCTGAGGGGGGAGCTGTTTTTT
CASSLEARLRGELFF
>TRBJ1-1|TRBV18|NA|NA
TGTGCCAGCTCACCACGGCAGGGGACCACTGAAGCTTTCTTT
CASSPRQGTTEAFF
>TRBJ1-6|TRBV6-5|NA|NA
TGTGCCAGCAGTTACTCGGACCGAGCCTATAATTCACCCCTCCACTTT
CASSYSDRAYNSPLHF
>TRBJ2-7|TRBV11-1|NA|NA
TGTGCCAGCAGCTTAGCAGGCGGGAAACACTACGAGCAGTACTTC
CASSLAGGKHYEQYF
>TRBJ1-6|TRBV6-5|NA|NA
TGTGCCAGCAGTTACTTAGGGAAACATAATTCACCCCTCCACTTT
CASSYLGKHNSPLHF
>TRBJ2-7|TRBV7-8|few|NA
TGTGCCAGCAGCCTGACACCGACCTACGAGCAGTACTTC
CASSLTPTYEQYF
>TRBJ2-7|TRBV13|once|TRBD1
TGTGCCAGCAGCTTAGAGGGACAGGGGGTCTCACAAGACGAGCAGTACTTC
CASSLEGQGVSQDEQYF
>TRBJ2-1|TRBV6-5|NA|TRBD1
TGTGCCAGCAGTTTGTTGTCAGGGGGAAATGAGCAGTTCTTC
CASSLLSGGNEQFF
>TRBJ1-4|TRBV11-2|NA|NA
TGTGCCAGCAGCGAAGGACCGGGTGAAAAACTGTTTTTT
CASSEGPGEKLFF
>TRBJ1-5|TRBV18|NA|NA
TGTGCCACCTCCAAGTGGGGGTCGGAGCCCCAGCATTTT
CATSKWGSEPQHF
>TRBJ1-2|TRBV7-2|NA|NA
TGTGCCAGCAGCTTAGATATGGCAGTTCTTCGCTACACCTTC
CASSLDMAVLRYTF
>TRBJ1-4|TRBV14|few|NA
TGTGCCAGCAGCCAAGATCGGGGCCCTAATGAAAAACTGTTTTTT
CASSQDRGPNEKLFF
>TRBJ1-3|TRBV18|once|NA
TGCGCCAGCTCACCGAGAAGCGGAGGAAACACCATATATTTT
CASSPRSGGNTIYF
>TRBJ2-4|TRBV9|NA|TRBD2
TGTGCCAGCAGCGAGGGGGGACTAGCGAACATTCAGTACTTC
CASSEGGLANIQYF
>TRBJ2-5|TRBV5-1|NA|NA
TGCGCCAGCAGCCCCCAGGTCGGGGGTGAGGCCCAGTACTTC
CASSPQVGGEAQYF
>TRBJ1-3|TRBV5-1|NA|NA
TGCGCCAGCAGCTTTGACGGAGGCTCTGGAAACACCATATATTTT
CASSFDGGSGNTIYF
>TRBJ2-5|TRBV5-1|NA|TRBD1
TGCGCCAGCAGCTCGGGACAGGGGAGAGAGACCCAGTACTTC
CASSSGQGRETQYF
>TRBJ2-2|TRBV9|NA|NA
TGTGCCAGCAGCGTCAGGGAGGGGGCCGGGGAGCTGTTTTTT
CASSVREGAGELFF
>TRBJ2-4|TRBV5-4|NA|TRBD2
TGTGCCAGCAGCCCCGGACTAGCGGGGGGATTAGCCAAAAACATTCAGTACTTC
CASSPGLAGGLAKNIQYF
>TRBJ2-2|TRBV9|NA|NA
TGTGCCAGCAGCGTAGAGGGCAGCTTGAGCGGGGAGCTGTTTTTT
CASSVEGSLSGELFF
>TRBJ1-1|TRBV18|NA|NA
TGTGCCAGCTCACCGGTCGAGAGGGCACAGGGAGAGGAAGCTTTCTTT
CASSPVERAQGEEAFF
>TRBJ2-5|TRBV30|NA|TRBD2
TGTGCCTGGAGAGGTAGCGGGGGGGACGGGACCCAGTACTTC
CAWRGSGGDGTQYF
>TRBJ2-7|TRBV7-9|NA|TRBD2
TGTGCCAGCGCGGGGGGGAGAGCATACGAGCAGTACTTC
CASAGGRAYEQYF
>TRBJ2-2|TRBV11-2|NA|TRBD2
TGTGCCAGCAGCCTAGGACTAGCGGGGGGGCGCGACACCGGGGAGCTGTTTTTT
CASSLGLAGGRDTGELFF
>TRBJ1-6|TRBV6-1|NA|NA
TGTGCCAGCAGTGAAGCGCGGGGGAAGGGGTATTCCTATAATTCACCCCTCCACTTT
CASSEARGKGYSYNSPLHF
>TRBJ2-5|TRBV5-1|NA|NA
TGCGCCAGCAGCTTGGCCGGGACCCCCCAAGAGACCCAGTACTTC
CASSLAGTPQETQYF